The entry that follows covers one T cell receptor beta chain sequence. These data come from a study of OX40 agonist ivuxolimab in advanced cancers. Clones were sequenced by immunoSEQ multiplex PCR, and TCRdb holds only the in-frame ones, with some missing. The sample records about 80,000 clones, approximately 84% being singletons. The source of this sequence is an adult with an advanced solid tumor such as melanoma, head and neck, liver or kidney cancer. The material sequenced was CD4+ or CD8+ T cells sorted from blood, taken in a trial of the OX40 agonist ivuxolimab.

This CDR3 is CASSLQPTGLAGELFF. The CDR3 nucleotides read TGTGCCAGCAGCCTCCAACCGACAGGGCTTGCCGGGGAGCTGTTTTTT. The gene calls are TRBV7-2 and TRBJ2-2, with 7 bases aligning to TRBD1. Losses at the gene ends were 5 bases for V and 6 bases for J; bases not matched to a gene: 12. Germline V gene lookup returns CDR1 SGHTA and CDR2 FQGNSA. The CDR3 sequence is 16 residues long.